This TCR beta chain was obtained from a study of blood T cell repertoires in COVID-19. This CDR3 comprises 14 residues. V was cut by 4 bases and J by 2 bases, with 12 bases left in between. Germline values: CDR1 SGHTA, CDR2 FQGNSA. Produced via immunoSEQ multiplex PCR; TCRdb's table is partial and in-frame only. The sample contains a few hundred thousand clones, 80% to 90% of which appear only once. Input material: peripheral blood. This chain links TRBV7-2 with TRBJ2-7; D call uncertain. This TCR came from a woman in her thirties with active or convalescent COVID-19. The chain's CDR3 is CASSSAMGAYEQYF. The CDR3 DNA follows: TGTGCCAGCAGCTCAGCTATGGGCGCCTACGAGCAGTACTTC.